These 7 T cell receptor beta chains were all obtained from the same sample, sequenced in a study of long-term antiretroviral therapy in people with HIV. The assay used was immunoSEQ (version v3.0), run at survey level. TCRdb keeps only in-frame clones here, not all; method: immunoSEQ multiplex PCR. This table holds about 33,000 clones, 70% to 80% found once. The material sequenced was unsorted PBMCs, taken 2 years after starting antiretroviral therapy. The receptor source for this set is a woman in her 50s with HIV.

The rearrangement links TRBV25-1 to TRBJ2-4; 9 bases match TRBD1. V lost 5 bases, J lost 5 bases, and 4 bases stayed unmatched. This CDR3 region has 14 residues. Germline CDR1 is MGHDK and CDR2 is SYGVNS. This CDR3 reads CASSSGTGQNIQYF. CDR3 bases: TGTGCCAGCAGTTCCGGGACAGGGCAAAACATTCAGTACTTC.

This clone was counted once. V gene TRBV14 combines with J gene TRBJ1-3; D unresolved. In germline, CDR1 is SGHDN, CDR2 FVKESK. The CDR3 loop spans 18 amino acids. The V and J ends lost 1 base and 7 bases respectively, with 23 bases between them. Here the CDR3 DNA reads TGTGCCAGCAGCCAAGTCCTTTTCCGCCAGTCAAAATTGAACACCATATATTTT. It codes for CASSQVLFRQSKLNTIYF.

CDR3 nucleotide sequence: TGCGCCAGCAAAAGATGGACAGGGAACACCGGGGAGCTGTTTTTT. Translating it yields CASKRWTGNTGELFF. V usage is TRBV10-2 and J usage is TRBJ2-2, with 7 bases identical to TRBD1. Germline loops: CDR1 WSHSY, CDR2 SAAADI. Trimming at V came to 7 bases and at J to 1 base, leaving 6 bases not matched to a gene. The CDR3 loop spans 15 amino acids.

The chain joins TRBV11-2 to TRBJ1-1, with 10 nucleotides matching TRBD1. V shed 5 bases, J shed 11 bases, and the junction held 8 bases outside the gene matches. The CDR3 totals 13 residues. Germline V gene data show CDR1 as SGHAT and CDR2 as FQNNGV. As DNA, the CDR3 is TGTGCCAGCAGCCCGGGACAGGGGTGGGAGGCTTTCTTT. This codes for CASSPGQGWEAFF.

The chain recombines TRBV27 with TRBJ2-3; D is unclear. Germline assignment: CDR1 MNHEY and CDR2 SMNVEV (reference sequence). The CDR3 contains 15 residues. Trimming pared 5 bases from V and 0 bases from J, leaving 12 bases between. CDR3 sequence (DNA): TGTGCCAGCAGTCCCTGGGATTTGAGCACAGATACGCAGTATTTT. The encoded protein is CASSPWDLSTDTQYF.

The genes are TRBV5-1 and TRBJ2-3; TRBD2 agrees at 7 bases. Germline CDR1 reads SGHRS; CDR2 reads YFSETQ. The CDR3 extends over 14 amino acids. V was clipped by 4 bases and J by 2 bases; unmatched bases: 4. Here the CDR3 DNA reads TGCGCCAGCAGCCCCGGGGGGTACACAGATACGCAGTATTTT. As protein: CASSPGGYTDTQYF.

V usage is TRBV6-5 and J usage is TRBJ2-3; D call uncertain. The CDR3 has 11 amino acids. V was shortened by 1 base and J by 13 bases, with 9 bases between the two germline ends. Per the germline V gene, CDR1 is MNHEY and CDR2 is SVGAGI. CDR3 sequence reads: CASSYLDVKYF. CDR3 in DNA: TGTGCCAGCAGTTACTTGGACGTTAAGTATTTT.